This TCR beta chain was found in a study of T cells in localized non-small cell lung cancer. Regarding this clone: Its antigen is unknown.

CDR3 length: 18 residues. Germline assignment: CDR1 LGHNA and CDR2 YSLEER. Germline trimming cut 3 bases from V and 6 bases from J; bases unmatched to any gene: 17. TCRdb's table, derived via immunoSEQ multiplex PCR, lists solely in-frame clones and lacks some. The sample carries tens of thousands of clones, roughly 80% recorded once. Study-wide points: Appearance in adjacent lung was seen for a median 57 of the top 100 tumor clones.

Sequenced here: peripheral blood, sampled before any cancer treatment. J is TRBJ2-1 and V is TRBV4-3; 7 bases agree with TRBD1. This receptor was taken from a female donor aged 60 or older with stage I lung adenocarcinoma. The CDR3 sequence: CASSHVMTGTGIGNEQFF. The DNA of the CDR3 is TGCGCCAGCAGCCATGTGATGACAGGGACGGGGATCGGCAATGAGCAGTTCTTC.